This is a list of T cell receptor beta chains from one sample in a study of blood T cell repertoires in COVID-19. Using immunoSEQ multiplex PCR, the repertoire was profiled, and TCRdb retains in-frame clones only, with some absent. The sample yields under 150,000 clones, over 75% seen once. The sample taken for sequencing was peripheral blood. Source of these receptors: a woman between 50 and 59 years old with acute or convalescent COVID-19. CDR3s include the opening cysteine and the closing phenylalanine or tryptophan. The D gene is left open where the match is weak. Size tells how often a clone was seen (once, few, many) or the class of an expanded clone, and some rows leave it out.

TGTGCCAGCAGTTACGGTGGGACAGGGGCTGGTGGCTACACCTTC | CASSYGGTGAGGYTF | - | TRBV6-5 | TRBD1 | TRBJ1-2
TGTGCCACCAGCAGAGATGTTGGGGACAGGGGGCGCGGCGCTCAGCCCCAGCATTTT | CATSRDVGDRGRGAQPQHF | - | TRBV15 | TRBD1 | TRBJ1-5
TGTGCCAGTAATGGGCGGGGCTCTGGAAACACCATATATTTT | CASNGRGSGNTIYF | - | TRBV19 | - | TRBJ1-3
TGTGCCAGCAGTTTTGCAGGGGACACTGAAGCTTTCTTT | CASSFAGDTEAFF | - | TRBV27 | - | TRBJ1-1
TGCGCCAGCAGCTTGGGGTGGGGAGACGAGCAGTACTTC | CASSLGWGDEQYF | - | TRBV5-1 | - | TRBJ2-7
TGCGCCAGCAGCTCTCCGGGGAGTGGGAGAGGTTTAAATGAGCAGTTCTTC | CASSSPGSGRGLNEQFF | - | TRBV5-1 | - | TRBJ2-1
TGCGCCAGCAGCCAAGATCTTGGGCAGGGCACTGAAGCTTTCTTT | CASSQDLGQGTEAFF | - | TRBV4-3 | - | TRBJ1-1
TGTGCCAGCAGCCCGCAGGGAGGTGGCACAGATACGCAGTATTTT | CASSPQGGGTDTQYF | few | TRBV6-4 | - | TRBJ2-3
TGCGCCAGCAGCCAAGGTGGGGGGGAGCCAAACACCATATATTTT | CASSQGGGEPNTIYF | - | TRBV4-3 | - | TRBJ1-3
TGTGCCAGCAGTTCACCAGGGGAGTTGAAGGACGAGCAGTACTTC | CASSSPGELKDEQYF | - | TRBV28 | - | TRBJ2-7
TGCACCAGCAGCCCACGGGACAGGTATTACGAGCAGTACTTC | CTSSPRDRYYEQYF | - | TRBV1 | - | TRBJ2-7
TGTGCCAGCTCGGGGGGACAGGGGGCGTACGAGCAGTACTTC | CASSGGQGAYEQYF | - | TRBV19 | TRBD1 | TRBJ2-7
TGTGCTAGTGGTCAGTCGTCAGTGAACACTGAAGCTTTCTTT | CASGQSSVNTEAFF | - | TRBV12-5 | - | TRBJ1-1
TGTGCCAGCAGCGGCGGGACAGGGGGCTTTGGCTACACCTTC | CASSGGTGGFGYTF | - | TRBV7-9 | TRBD1 | TRBJ1-2
TGCGCCAGCAGCCTGGACAGGGAAGGAGAAAAACTGTTTTTT | CASSLDREGEKLFF | - | TRBV5-1 | TRBD1 | TRBJ1-4
TGTGCCAGCACCACTGGGGGACAGGGAGGGACCTATGGCTACACCTTC | CASTTGGQGGTYGYTF | - | TRBV28 | TRBD1 | TRBJ1-2
TGTGCCAGCAGCGGCCTCACAGGGAGGGCCAATGAGCAGTTCTTC | CASSGLTGRANEQFF | - | TRBV9 | - | TRBJ2-1